Below, 24 T cell receptor beta chains from the same sample are listed, as sequenced in a study of CD8 T cells in Susac syndrome (dated by TCRdb to about 2019). Library preparation used the immunoSEQ multiplex PCR assay. RNA was extracted using the RNeasy kit, and about 0.45 to 1 microgram was reverse transcribed with random hexamers. Starting from the raw public reads, TCRdb applied fastp trimming at Q25, assembled clones with MiXCR and retained in-frame beta chains. Rows with a matching CDR3 protein are joined into one entry that keeps the most common DNA and genes. Present in this sample are about 200,000 distinct CDR3 sequences, about 90% of which were seen just once. Clones ranked in the top ten supply roughly 0.13% of the sample. Input material: CD8+ T cells from PBMCs. The receptor set was obtained from a human donor with multiple sclerosis.

This rearrangement joins TRBV2 to TRBJ2-5; tentatively, D is TRBD2 (7 bases). V was shortened by 5 bases and J by 5 bases, with 18 bases between the two germline ends. The CDR3 is 15 residues long. Germline V gene lookup returns CDR1 SNHLY and CDR2 FYNNEI. The CDR3: CASSRGAGGAETQYF. CDR3 in DNA: TGTGCCAGCAGTCGGGGCGCTGGGGGGGCGGAGACCCAGTACTTC.

The rearrangement links TRBV18 to TRBJ2-7; perhaps TRBD2 as D (5 bases). The CDR3 sequence is 14 residues long. Germline V gene lookup returns CDR1 KGHSH and CDR2 LQKENI. Deletions cut 3 bases from V and 7 bases from J, with 16 bases between. CDR3 region: CASSPDSPSFEQYF. DNA for the CDR3: TGTGCCAGCTCACCGGACTCTCCCTCCTTTGAGCAGTACTTC.

The chain uses TRBV12-3 or TRBV12-4 and TRBJ2-3; 11 bases match TRBD2. V was clipped by 8 bases and J by 3 bases; unmatched bases: 4. This CDR3 region has 14 residues. The CDR3 coding sequence is TGTGCCAGCTCCACTAGCGGGAGTACAGATACGCAGTATTTT. Its protein product is CASSTSGSTDTQYF.

This chain joins TRBV9 and TRBJ2-7; maybe TRBD2 (5 bases). Per the germline V gene, CDR1 is SGDLS and CDR2 is YYNGEE. This CDR3 comprises 12 residues. V gave up 3 bases and J gave up 5 bases, with 9 bases separating them. The DNA of the CDR3 is TGTGCCAGCAGCGCCTCCGGGGACGAGCAGTACTTC. This codes for CASSASGDEQYF.

The V and J genes are TRBV29-1 and TRBJ2-1; possible D gene TRBD1, 5 bases. The CDR3 runs 15 residues. Germline V gene sequence: CDR1 SQVTM, CDR2 ANQGSEA. With 4 bases removed from V and 0 bases from J, the gap between germline ends came to 13 bases. The CDR3 sequence is CSVAGFTGSYNEQFF. Written as DNA, the CDR3 is TGCAGCGTTGCAGGGTTTACGGGCTCCTACAATGAGCAGTTCTTC.

V and J are TRBV20-1 and TRBJ2-5; 8 bases are a match to TRBD2. Looked up from germline, CDR1 is DFQATT and CDR2 is SNEGSKA (reference sequence). The CDR3 loop spans 13 amino acids. J was trimmed by 9 bases and V by 1 base; bases with no gene match: 7. The CDR3 protein is CSARVAGSGAQYF. CDR3 sequence (DNA): TGCAGTGCTAGAGTAGCGGGGAGTGGGGCCCAGTACTTC.

This rearrangement joins TRBV4-3 to TRBJ2-7, with 10 positions matching TRBD1. The CDR3 consists of 17 residues. Germline V gene lookup returns CDR1 LGHNA and CDR2 YSLEER. V shed 1 base and J 5 bases; nucleotides not matched to a gene: 11. In DNA form, the CDR3 reads TGCGCCAGCAGCCAAGGCTCCCCCGGGACAGGGGATAACGAGCAGTACTTC. It encodes CASSQGSPGTGDNEQYF.

The genes are TRBV30 and TRBJ1-1; 8 bases are a match to TRBD1. V shed 5 bases and J 5 bases; nucleotides not matched to a gene: 4. This CDR3 spans 12 amino acids. CDR1 and CDR2 from the germline V gene are GTSNPN and SVGIG (reference sequence). CDR3 sequence (DNA): TGTGCCTGGGCCCAGGGGGCTACTGAAGCTTTCTTT. Amino acid sequence: CAWAQGATEAFF.

The J gene is TRBJ1-2, the V gene TRBV27; the D is unclear. This CDR3 is 10 amino acids long. Germline V gene sequence: CDR1 MNHEY, CDR2 SMNVEV (reference sequence). Deletions cut 6 bases from V and 8 bases from J, with 7 bases between. The CDR3 DNA follows: TGTGCCAGCAGGGGGATCGGCTACACCTTC. Protein sequence: CASRGIGYTF.

The gene calls are TRBV12-3 or TRBV12-4 and TRBJ2-7; 8 positions agree with TRBD2. V was clipped by 4 bases and J by 3 bases; unmatched bases: 5. This CDR3 is 14 amino acids long. Here the CDR3 reads CASSSLADLYEQYF. The CDR3 DNA sequence: TGTGCCAGCAGTTCACTAGCGGACCTCTACGAGCAGTACTTC.

This chain uses TRBV20-1 with TRBJ2-3; 9 bases align to TRBD2. There are 16 residues in the CDR3. Germline CDR1 reads DFQATT; CDR2 reads SNEGSKA (reference sequence). Germline trimming cut 4 bases from V and 1 base from J; bases unmatched to any gene: 9. Here the CDR3 DNA reads TGCAGTGCTAATATGTGGCGGGAGGGTGGCACAGATACGCAGTATTTT. This translates into CSANMWREGGTDTQYF.

The chain combines TRBV9 with TRBJ2-1, with D possibly TRBD1 on 8 matching bases. Germline values: CDR1 SGDLS, CDR2 YYNGEE. Trimming removed 2 bases from V and 8 bases from J, with 14 bases in between. The length of the CDR3 is 14 residues. DNA for the CDR3: TGTGCCAGCAGCGTTAATACAGGGGGGGATGAGCAGTTCTTC. Protein: CASSVNTGGDEQFF.

The rearrangement uses TRBV6-6 and TRBJ1-5, with D uncertain. Per the germline V gene, CDR1 is MNHNY and CDR2 is SVGAGI (reference sequence). CDR3 size: 13 residues. The germline V and J ends were trimmed by 4 bases and 2 bases, with 6 bases remaining between them. CDR3 DNA: TGTGCCAGCAGTTCCACCCGCAATCAGCCCCAGCATTTT. Its protein product is CASSSTRNQPQHF.

This chain links TRBV24-1 with TRBJ2-1, with a possible D match to TRBD1 (5 bases). CDR1 is KGHDR, CDR2 SFDVKD, per germline. V lost 3 bases to trimming and J lost 5 bases, with 10 bases between them. The CDR3 covers 14 residues. The DNA of the CDR3 is TGTGCCACCAGTGATCAGGACACGAACAATGAGCAGTTCTTC. Translated: CATSDQDTNNEQFF.

The V call is TRBV19, the J call TRBJ2-1; 7 bases fit TRBD1. CDR3 length equals 13 residues. Germline trimming cut 4 bases from V and 9 bases from J; bases unmatched to any gene: 6. CDR1 and CDR2 from the germline V gene are LNHDA and SQIVND (reference sequence). The CDR3 DNA sequence: TGTGCCAGTAGTACAATACAGGGGATTGAGCAGTTCTTC. This sequence encodes CASSTIQGIEQFF.

This rearrangement joins TRBV7-9 to TRBJ2-5; D might be TRBD2 (5 bases). The CDR3 totals 16 residues. V lost 0 bases and J lost 2, with 13 bases in between. Germline CDR1 reads SEHNR; CDR2 reads FQNEAQ (reference sequence). The CDR3 bases are TGTGCCAGCAGCTTAGCGGTCCACGAGCGGCAAGAGACCCAGTACTTC. Amino acid sequence: CASSLAVHERQETQYF.

V and J are TRBV6-1 and TRBJ2-5, with 8 nucleotides matching TRBD1. V dropped 3 bases and J dropped 5; count of bases not matched to a gene: 8. This CDR3 region has 15 residues. Per the germline V gene, CDR1 is MNHNS and CDR2 is SASEGT. CDR3: CASSELTGVVETQYF. CDR3 nucleotide sequence: TGTGCCAGCAGTGAGCTGACAGGGGTGGTGGAGACCCAGTACTTC.

V gene TRBV10-2 combines with J gene TRBJ2-5; 13 bases are a match to TRBD2. Per germline, CDR1 WSHSY and CDR2 SAAADI. Trimming removed 8 bases from V and 2 bases from J; junction bases left unmatched: 8. This CDR3 has 16 residues. The CDR3 nucleotides read TGCGCCAGCCTACTAGCGGGGGGGCCTAGTCAAGAGACCCAGTACTTC. Protein sequence: CASLLAGGPSQETQYF.

The CDR3 here is CSAQGTTSYNEQFF. CDR3 nucleotides: TGCAGCGCACAAGGGACTACCTCCTACAATGAGCAGTTCTTC. The chain combines TRBV29-1 with TRBJ2-1; 7 positions agree with TRBD2. The length of the CDR3 is 14 residues. V lost 7 bases and J lost 0; bases outside the gene matches: 6. Per germline, CDR1 SQVTM and CDR2 ANQGSEA.

This chain joins TRBV4-3 and TRBJ2-7; TRBD2 might be the D (5 bases). Per the germline V gene, CDR1 is LGHNA and CDR2 is YSLEER. The CDR3 has 14 residues. V lost 3 bases and J 4 bases, leaving 13 bases between the germline ends. As DNA, the CDR3 is TGCGCCAGCAGCCAGGGCCGTCCGGGGTACGAGCAGTACTTC. Amino acids: CASSQGRPGYEQYF.

The rearrangement links TRBV11-2 to TRBJ2-7, with D perhaps matching TRBD2 (6 bases). Germline CDR1 and CDR2: SGHAT and FQNNGV. This CDR3 contains 15 residues. Trimming shortened V by 6 bases and J by 3 bases, and 18 bases separated the two germline ends. The CDR3 coding sequence is TGTGCCAGCAGGAGGGACGGGACTCCCTACTACGAGCAGTACTTC. Translated: CASRRDGTPYYEQYF.

The genes are TRBV9 and TRBJ2-7; 13 positions agree with TRBD2. V lost 3 bases to trimming and J lost 2 bases; unmatched junction nucleotides: 2. The CDR3 sequence is 15 residues long. Germline V CDR1 and CDR2: SGDLS, YYNGEE. DNA for the CDR3: TGTGCCAGCAGCGCGGGGACTAGCGGGGCCTACGAGCAGTACTTC. This gives the protein CASSAGTSGAYEQYF.

This chain uses TRBV5-4 with TRBJ2-1; 7 bases fit TRBD2. Per germline, CDR1 SGHNT and CDR2 YYREEE (reference sequence). This CDR3 has 15 residues. V shed 4 bases, J shed 7 bases, and the junction held 11 bases outside the gene matches. The CDR3 nucleotides are TGTGCCAGCAGCCCCATGCCAGCGGGAACGAATGAGCAGTTCTTC. This gives the protein CASSPMPAGTNEQFF.

This chain connects TRBV19 to TRBJ2-7, with 12 bases identical to TRBD2. Germline loops: CDR1 LNHDA, CDR2 SQIVND (reference sequence). V was clipped by 5 bases and J by 2 bases; unmatched bases: 4. The CDR3 loop spans 15 amino acids. CDR3 protein: CASSAGLAGPYEQYF. The CDR3 DNA is TGTGCCAGTAGTGCGGGACTAGCGGGTCCCTACGAGCAGTACTTC.